These 5 T cell receptor beta chains were sequenced from one sample in a study of shared clonotypes between healthy human individuals. Profiled with immunoSEQ multiplex PCR; TCRdb holds only in-frame clones, not every one. The table includes approximately 1.9 million clones, 93% detected once. Naive-designated CD8 cells lacked CD45RO, were positively enriched for CCR7, and omitted terminally differentiated effector memory CD45RA+ cells. The material sequenced was naive CD8+ T cells from PBMCs. Source of these receptors: a man aged 18 to 29 in good health. Some clones in this sample may be carry-over from other donors' samples.

This chain connects TRBV9 to TRBJ1-1; possible D gene TRBD1, 5 bases. Per the germline V gene, CDR1 is SGDLS and CDR2 is YYNGEE. Trimming took off 4 bases at V and 0 bases at J, with 10 bases between the two ends. The CDR3 loop spans 14 amino acids. The CDR3 protein is CASSLTALNTEAFF. The CDR3 nucleotides read TGTGCCAGCAGCCTGACAGCACTGAACACTGAAGCTTTCTTT.

The V call is TRBV5-6, the J call TRBJ2-3; 13 positions match TRBD2. Germline values: CDR1 SGHDT, CDR2 YYEEEE. Germline trimming cut 3 bases from V and 6 bases from J; bases unmatched to any gene: 4. The CDR3 covers 15 residues. CDR3 nucleotide sequence: TGTGCCAGCAGCTGGGGACTAGCGGGGAGGGATACGCAGTATTTT. It codes for CASSWGLAGRDTQYF.

The chain employs TRBV28 and TRBJ1-3; D might be TRBD1 (6 bases). Per germline, CDR1 MDHEN and CDR2 SYDVKM. The CDR3 spans 14 residues. Trimming shortened V by 5 bases and J by 4 bases, and 12 bases separated the two germline ends. CDR3 protein: CASSKDRPGNTIYF. The CDR3 DNA reads TGTGCCAGCAGTAAGGACAGACCAGGAAACACCATATATTTT.

The chain uses TRBV7-5 and TRBJ2-1; the D call of TRBD1 is as the table states it, not checked on the DNA. TRBV7-5 is a listed pseudogene. The CDR3 loop spans 13 amino acids. The CDR3 loop reads CARSFTGAHEQFF. CDR3 coding DNA: TGTGCCAGAAGCTTCACAGGGGCCCATGAGCAGTTCTTC.

The chain has TRBV11-2 and TRBJ2-5; TRBD1 matches 9 bases. Germline CDR1 reads SGHAT; CDR2 reads FQNNGV. The ends lost 5 bases at V and 4 bases at J; junction bases unmatched: 11. This CDR3 has 16 residues. The CDR3 DNA reads as TGTGCCAGCAGCCCCTCCGGGACAGGGCTAATAGAGACCCAGTACTTC. The encoded protein is CASSPSGTGLIETQYF.